Listed here is a single T cell receptor (beta chain). Its target is not known. The data belong to a study of shared clonotypes between healthy human individuals. Study results and caveats: How much donors shared clonotypes was expected to be affected by sequencing depth.

TCRdb's copy holds only in-frame clones and misses some; the assay was immunoSEQ multiplex PCR. This sample has some 2,000,000 clones, with around 95% found just once. Trimming stripped 6 bases from V and 8 bases from J, with 16 bases between. The CDR3 extends over 14 amino acids. Germline CDR1 KGHSH, CDR2 LQKENI. The sequence derives from a man between 18 and 29 years old in good health. Sequencing was done on a sample of naive CD4+ T cells sorted from blood. Subset described: CD45RA+ positively selected. This chain joins TRBV18 and TRBJ1-4; D is ambiguous. CDR3 sequence reads: CASSRGTQDEKLFF. The CDR3 nucleotides read TGTGCCAGCTCCCGGGGTACTCAGGACGAAAAACTGTTTTTT.